These 12 T cell receptor beta chains were all obtained from the same sample, sequenced in a study of Graves' ophthalmopathy and Graves' hyperthyroidism. Amplified TCR beta CDR3 regions were obtained using RNA transcripts as template. Second-round multiplex PCR came after a first-round RT-PCR that employed HTBI primers. MiXCR, run by TCRdb on the multiplex PCR reads, gives a single entry per CDR3 protein. The table shows under 800,000 distinct CDR3 sequences, with about a fifth occurring only once. Sequenced material: peripheral blood. These TCRs come from a woman aged 18-29 years with stable Graves' hyperthyroidism. Some clones in this sample may be carry-over from other donors' samples.

This rearrangement joins TRBV28 to TRBJ1-2; 7 bases match TRBD1. The CDR3 loop spans 18 amino acids. Germline trimming cut 5 bases from V and 0 bases from J; bases unmatched to any gene: 15. From germline, CDR1 is MDHEN and CDR2 SYDVKM. CDR3 nucleotides: TGTGCCAGCAGTCCCTCCAGCCTATCGGGACAGACTAACTATGGCTACACCTTC. Protein sequence: CASSPSSLSGQTNYGYTF.

J is TRBJ2-7 and V is TRBV4-1; TRBD2 matches at 8 bases. This CDR3 comprises 12 residues. The germline CDR1 and CDR2 sequences are MGHRA and YSYEKL. V lost 2 bases, J lost 7 bases, and 1 base stayed unmatched. CDR3 coding DNA: TGCGCCAGCAGCCAAACGGGAGGGGAGCAGTACTTC. Amino acids: CASSQTGGEQYF.

This clonotype was seen many times. V usage is TRBV12-3 or TRBV12-4 and J usage is TRBJ1-5; tentatively, D is TRBD1 (5 bases). V was clipped by 3 bases and J by 6 bases, with 15 bases between them. There are 15 residues in the CDR3. CDR3 loop: CASSFLGRLFQPQHF. The CDR3 DNA reads as TGTGCCAGCAGTTTTTTGGGACGACTCTTTCAGCCCCAGCATTTT.

The sample holds many counts of this clonotype. The chain couples TRBV20-1 to TRBJ1-1; D is undetermined. The CDR3 runs to 13 residues. CDR1 and CDR2 from the germline V gene are DFQATT and SNEGSKA (reference sequence). V was clipped by 2 bases and J by 3 bases, with 10 bases between them. Here the CDR3 reads CSARSGTHTEAFF. The CDR3 region has the DNA TGCAGTGCTAGATCGGGCACTCACACTGAAGCTTTCTTT.

This clonotype was observed at least ten times. J is TRBJ2-7 and V is TRBV20-1; 8 bases fit TRBD2. V gave up 4 bases and J gave up 3 bases; unmatched junction bases: 5. This CDR3 contains 13 residues. Germline CDR1 DFQATT, CDR2 SNEGSKA (reference sequence). CDR3 in DNA: TGCAGTGCTAAAACTAGCGGAGTCTACGAGCAGTACTTC. Encoded protein: CSAKTSGVYEQYF.

In regard to this clonotype: The junction departs from germline at one end; a sequencing error may be responsible. The rearrangement links TRBV5-5 to TRBJ1-2, with D possibly TRBD1 on 5 matching bases. Germline V gives CDR1 SGHKS, CDR2 YYEKEE (reference sequence). There are 13 residues in the CDR3. CDR3 in DNA: TGCGCCAGCAGCTTGTTCAGGGTCTATGGCTACACCTTC. Protein: CASSLFRVYGYTF. Looking up the rest from reference TRBV5-5 and TRBJ1-2 gives the full variable domain: DAGVTQSPTHLIKTRGQQVTLRCSPISGHKSVSWYQQVLGQGPQFIFQYYEKEERGRGNFPDRFSARQFPNYSSELNVNALLLGDSALYLCASSLFRVYGYTFGSGTRLTVV.

This clonotype occurred once. The chain is built from TRBV7-9 and TRBJ1-1; D remains ambiguous. Trimming removed 5 bases from V and 8 bases from J, with 15 bases in between. Germline values: CDR1 SEHNR, CDR2 FQNEAQ (reference sequence). This CDR3 is built from 13 residues. CDR3 protein: CASSLPHGEEAFF. The CDR3 coding sequence is TGTGCCAGCAGCCTCCCCCACGGGGAAGAAGCTTTCTTT.

This clonotype was detected ten times or more. V and J are TRBV7-9 and TRBJ2-7, with TRBD1 identical over 12 bases. J was trimmed by 4 bases and V by 4 bases; bases with no gene match: 5. CDR1 and CDR2 from the germline V gene are SEHNR and FQNEAQ (reference sequence). The CDR3 runs 15 residues. The CDR3 DNA reads as TGTGCCAGCAGCTCACCGGGACAGGGGGCGTACGAGCAGTACTTC. Its translation is CASSSPGQGAYEQYF.

This clonotype was counted at least ten times. The J gene is TRBJ1-2, the V gene TRBV12-3 or TRBV12-4, with TRBD1 identical over 9 bases. The V gene end was trimmed by 1 base and the J gene end by 4 bases; junction bases not matched to a gene: 13. The CDR3 runs 18 residues. This CDR3 reads CASSLVGTGTLLSYGYTF. DNA for the CDR3: TGTGCCAGCAGTTTAGTGGGGACAGGGACCTTATTGAGCTATGGCTACACCTTC.

This clonotype appeared many times. Mismatch with germline at one junction end may stem from a read error. This sequence joins TRBV10-3 and TRBJ2-2; 8 bases are a match to TRBD1. Germline CDR1 ENHRY, CDR2 SYGVKD. The CDR3 consists of 16 residues. CDR3 protein: CAIRPDDRGDTGELCF. Written as DNA, the CDR3 is TGTGCCATCAGACCCGACGACAGGGGCGACACCGGGGAGCTGTGTTTT.

This clonotype showed up just a few times. The chain carries TRBV11-2 and TRBJ2-3; D may match TRBD1 or TRBD2 (5 bases each). The germline V gene has CDR1 SGHAT and CDR2 FQNNGV. Trimming took off 4 bases at V and 8 bases at J, with 25 bases between the two ends. This CDR3 has 17 amino acids. Here the CDR3 DNA reads TGTGCCAGCAGCTACGGGATAGGGACCTCTGGGTTCGGTACGCAGTATTTT. This codes for CASSYGIGTSGFGTQYF.

At least ten counts were recorded for this clonotype. The V gene is TRBV28, the J gene TRBJ1-1; the D is unclear. The germline CDR1 and CDR2 sequences are MDHEN and SYDVKM. V was cut by 2 bases and J by 3 bases, with 7 bases left in between. The CDR3 contains 13 residues. This chain's CDR3 is CASSLTMDTEAFF. The CDR3 DNA reads as TGTGCCAGCAGTTTAACCATGGACACTGAAGCTTTCTTT.